A selection of T cell receptor beta chains follows, all from one sample in a study of blood T cell repertoires in COVID-19. Here immunoSEQ multiplex PCR was the method, and the copy in TCRdb shows in-frame clones only, minus some. The sample shows approximately 120,000 clones, around 83% of them seen only once. Sequencing was performed on peripheral blood. Receptor source: a woman of 80 years or more with COVID-19, enrolled during active disease. CDR3s include the opening cysteine and the closing phenylalanine or tryptophan. Fields, in order: V gene, J gene, D gene, clone size, CDR3 protein, CDR3 DNA. A D gene is named only where the DNA matches it firmly. The listing skips clone size in some rows; elsewhere it reads once, few, many or a size class.

>TRBV5-1|TRBJ2-7|-|-
CASSLAGQSYEQYF
TGCGCCAGCAGCTTAGCCGGACAGTCTTACGAGCAGTACTTC
>TRBV7-2|TRBJ2-3|TRBD2|once
CASSSFGGRIDTQYF
TGTGCCAGCAGCTCGTTCGGCGGGAGAATAGATACGCAGTATTTT
>TRBV4-1|TRBJ2-2|TRBD2|-
CASSQPAGFTGELFF
TGCGCCAGCAGCCAACCAGCGGGATTCACCGGGGAGCTGTTTTTT
>TRBV10-3|TRBJ2-5|TRBD1|-
CAISKSFGTGQETQYF
TGTGCCATCAGCAAGTCTTTCGGGACAGGCCAAGAGACCCAGTACTTC
>TRBV11-3|TRBJ2-6|-|-
CASSSASGAGANVLTF
TGTGCCAGCAGCTCAGCCTCAGGGGCTGGGGCCAACGTCCTGACTTTC
>TRBV7-8|TRBJ1-2|-|-
CASSLTTGVYGYTF
TGTGCCAGCAGCTTAACGACAGGAGTCTATGGCTACACCTTC
>TRBV25-1|TRBJ1-6|-|few
CASSDKPGRDFSPLHF
TGTGCCAGCAGTGATAAGCCAGGGAGGGACTTTTCACCCCTCCACTTT
>TRBV4-2|TRBJ2-7|-|-
CASSQVLGSYEQYF
TGTGCCAGCAGCCAAGTTTTGGGGAGCTACGAGCAGTACTTC
>TRBV14|TRBJ2-3|TRBD1|-
CASSQLTGTGVPDTQYF
TGTGCCAGCAGCCAATTAACCGGGACAGGGGTGCCAGATACGCAGTATTTT
>TRBV7-9|TRBJ1-2|-|-
CASSLGEVQIGYTF
TGTGCCAGCAGCTTAGGCGAGGTCCAAATTGGCTACACCTTC
>TRBV3-1/TRBV3-2|TRBJ2-5|-|-
CASSQGTVQETQYF
TGTGCCAGCAGCCAAGGAACAGTCCAAGAGACCCAGTACTTC
>TRBV5-1|TRBJ1-1|TRBD1|-
CASSVSTDRASEAFF
TGCGCCAGCAGCGTATCCACCGACAGGGCCTCTGAAGCTTTCTTT
>TRBV6-2/TRBV6-3|TRBJ2-1|-|-
CASSYRRGPLYNEQFF
TGTGCCAGCAGTTATCGGCGGGGGCCCCTATACAATGAGCAGTTCTTC
>TRBV6-2/TRBV6-3|TRBJ2-1|-|-
CASSVALSSYNEQFF
TGTGCCAGCAGTGTAGCGCTCAGCTCCTACAATGAGCAGTTCTTC
>TRBV7-9|TRBJ2-7|-|few
CASSLGSGVAEQYF
TGTGCCAGCAGCTTAGGTTCCGGGGTAGCCGAGCAGTACTTC
>TRBV7-8|TRBJ2-3|TRBD2|-
CASSLGGGGTDTQYF
TGTGCCAGCAGCTTAGGCGGGGGTGGGACAGATACGCAGTATTTT
>TRBV4-2|TRBJ1-2|TRBD1|once
CASSFGTGGIRDGYTF
TGTGCCAGCAGCTTCGGGACAGGGGGCATTAGGGATGGCTACACCTTC
>TRBV7-2|TRBJ2-2|-|-
CASSLQQGLIPGELFF
TGTGCCAGCAGCCTCCAACAGGGCCTAATCCCCGGGGAGCTGTTTTTT
>TRBV6-5|TRBJ1-6|TRBD1|-
CASSYDSQGLDSPLHF
TGTGCCAGCAGTTATGATTCACAGGGGCTGGATTCACCCCTCCACTTT
>TRBV6-5|TRBJ2-7|-|-
CASSRYSYEQYF
TGTGCCAGCAGCAGGTACTCCTACGAGCAGTACTTC
>TRBV12-3/TRBV12-4|TRBJ1-6|TRBD1|-
CASREGQSSPLHF
TGTGCCAGCAGGGAGGGACAGAGTTCACCCCTCCACTTT
>TRBV10-2|TRBJ2-2|TRBD1|-
CASSESRGSSTGELFF
TGCGCCAGCAGTGAGTCCAGGGGGTCGAGTACCGGGGAGCTGTTTTTT